This T cell receptor (beta chain) was captured in a study of sequential checkpoint blockade in melanoma. Overall study: More than 20 patients had tumor biopsies before treatment and at week 13.

The CDR3 consists of 15 residues. V was cut by 4 bases and J by 4 bases, with 12 bases left in between. Germline CDR1 and CDR2: SGDLS and YYNGEE. The protocol was immunoSEQ multiplex PCR, while the TCRdb copy is restricted to in-frame clones and leaves out a portion. The sample has 8,500 to 9,000 clones, 20% to 25% seen once; the top ten hold 11% to 15%. The sample holds a few counts of this clone. Treatment: randomized to nivolumab then ipilimumab (arm A) or the reverse (arm B). The genes are TRBV9 and TRBJ2-6; D is unresolved. The source was tumor tissue (inferred from file names), collected from a patient given nivolumab and ipilimumab in sequence. This receptor was identified in a human donor with melanoma. CDR3: CASSRYRSGANVLTF. CDR3 nucleotides: TGTGCCAGCAGCCGATACCGTTCCGGGGCCAACGTCCTGACTTTC.